These T cell receptor beta chains were read from a single sample in a study of early T cells in non-severe SARS-CoV-2 infection. Each CDR3 protein gets one entry after TCRdb re-called the 5' RACE reads with MiXCR. The sample lists roughly 33,000 distinct CDR3 sequences, approximately 5% occurring once. The sample was whole blood. These TCRs come from an adult who was a healthcare worker with PCR-confirmed SARS-CoV-2 infection or an uninfected control (not recorded which). CDR3s include the opening cysteine and the closing phenylalanine or tryptophan. The order of the fields is clone size, D gene, V gene, J gene, CDR3 DNA, CDR3 protein. A D gene is named only where the DNA matches it firmly. Size is omitted from some rows. Given values are once, few, many or a class for expanded clones.

size: many
D: TRBD2
V: TRBV18
J: TRBJ2-3
DNA: TGTGCCAGCTCACCTAAACTAGCGGGAGGGCCAGATACGCAGTATTTT
CDR3: CASSPKLAGGPDTQYF

size: .
D: .
V: TRBV27
J: TRBJ2-7
DNA: TGTGCCAGCAGTTTACGGCAGGGCCACGAGCAGTACTTC
CDR3: CASSLRQGHEQYF

size: many
D: .
V: TRBV11-2
J: TRBJ2-2
DNA: TGTGCCAGCAGCTTAGTTAGTGAGGTCACCGGGGAGCTGTTTTTT
CDR3: CASSLVSEVTGELFF

size: many
D: .
V: TRBV5-1
J: TRBJ2-3
DNA: TGCGCCAGCAGCGGGGACGGGGGCACAGATACGCAGTATTTT
CDR3: CASSGDGGTDTQYF

size: many
D: .
V: TRBV9
J: TRBJ2-2
DNA: TGTGCCAGCAGCGCCTGGTCGGGGGAGCTGTTTTTT
CDR3: CASSAWSGELFF

size: .
D: .
V: TRBV30
J: TRBJ2-7
DNA: TGTGCCGGATTCCGGACTGGGGCCTACGAGCAGTACTTC
CDR3: CAGFRTGAYEQYF

size: many
D: .
V: TRBV9
J: TRBJ1-2
DNA: TGTGCCAGCAGCGTAGGGGACGGCCCTTATGGCTACACCTTC
CDR3: CASSVGDGPYGYTF

size: many
D: .
V: TRBV11-2
J: TRBJ1-4
DNA: TGTGCCAGCAGCTTACTCAGCTACGAAAAACTGTTTTTT
CDR3: CASSLLSYEKLFF

size: many
D: .
V: TRBV28
J: TRBJ2-5
DNA: TGTGCCAGCAGTCCTCCGTGGGCTAGAGGTCGCGAGACCCAGTACTTC
CDR3: CASSPPWARGRETQYF

size: few
D: .
V: TRBV24-1
J: TRBJ2-2
DNA: TGTGCCACCTCCTGGGGGAGATTCCCCGGGGAGCTGTTTTTT
CDR3: CATSWGRFPGELFF

size: many
D: TRBD1
V: TRBV19
J: TRBJ1-2
DNA: TGTGCCAGTAGTACCGGGACAGGGTATGGCTACACCTTC
CDR3: CASSTGTGYGYTF

size: .
D: .
V: TRBV24-1
J: TRBJ2-5
DNA: TGTGCCACCAGTGATTTGCTGCGGACGGGGGAGACCCAGTACTTC
CDR3: CATSDLLRTGETQYF

size: many
D: TRBD2
V: TRBV20-1
J: TRBJ2-7
DNA: TGCAGTGCTAGTGACCAGCGGGAGTTGTACGAGCAGTACTTC
CDR3: CSASDQRELYEQYF

size: many
D: TRBD2
V: TRBV19
J: TRBJ2-1
DNA: TGTGCCAGTAGTATCGAGCGGGAGGGCCCTGAGCAGTTCTTC
CDR3: CASSIEREGPEQFF

size: many
D: .
V: TRBV27
J: TRBJ2-3
DNA: TGTGCCAGCAGTTTATACAACACAGATACGCAGTATTTT
CDR3: CASSLYNTDTQYF

size: many
D: .
V: TRBV30
J: TRBJ1-5
DNA: TGTGCCTGGAGTCAGGGACCGGGACCCCGGAATCAGCCCCAGCATTTT
CDR3: CAWSQGPGPRNQPQHF

size: many
D: .
V: TRBV20-1
J: TRBJ2-1
DNA: TGCAGTGCAGAAACTAGCATACCCGAGCAGTTCTTC
CDR3: CSAETSIPEQFF

size: many
D: .
V: TRBV6-1
J: TRBJ2-3
DNA: TGTGCCAGTCCCACTCCGGGTTTCCGTTCCCTCACAGATACGCAGTATTTT
CDR3: CASPTPGFRSLTDTQYF

size: few
D: .
V: TRBV7-2
J: TRBJ2-3
DNA: TGTGCCAGCAGCTTAGGAACCACTAGCACAGATACGCAGTATTTT
CDR3: CASSLGTTSTDTQYF

size: many
D: TRBD1
V: TRBV6-6
J: TRBJ2-1
DNA: TGTGCCAGCAGCCCGCGACAGGGACGCTACAATGAGCAGTTCTTC
CDR3: CASSPRQGRYNEQFF

size: many
D: .
V: TRBV10-3
J: TRBJ2-2
DNA: TGTGCCATCAGTGACCCAAGGACCCGGCCCGGGGAGCTGTTTTTT
CDR3: CAISDPRTRPGELFF

size: few
D: TRBD1
V: TRBV6-5
J: TRBJ1-6
DNA: TGTGCCAGCAGTTCCACCGGGACAGGGTTAAATTCACCCCTCCACTTT
CDR3: CASSSTGTGLNSPLHF

size: many
D: .
V: TRBV4-1
J: TRBJ2-3
DNA: TGCGCCAGCAGCCAAGTTGGGGCAGATACGCAGTATTTT
CDR3: CASSQVGADTQYF

size: .
D: .
V: TRBV9
J: TRBJ2-1
DNA: TGTGCCAGCAGCATCTCTCGTAATATCAATGAGCAGTTCTTC
CDR3: CASSISRNINEQFF

size: many
D: TRBD1
V: TRBV11-3
J: TRBJ2-1
DNA: TGTGCCAGCAGCACACAAGGACAGGGCGGATCTGAGCAGTTCTTC
CDR3: CASSTQGQGGSEQFF

size: few
D: .
V: TRBV11-2
J: TRBJ2-3
DNA: TGTGCCAGCACCCTCGGGGGAGATACGCAGTATTTT
CDR3: CASTLGGDTQYF

size: many
D: TRBD1
V: TRBV14
J: TRBJ1-4
DNA: TGTGCCAGCAGCCTCCGACTAGGACAGGGGACTGAAAAACTGTTTTTT
CDR3: CASSLRLGQGTEKLFF

size: many
D: .
V: TRBV10-2
J: TRBJ2-1
DNA: TGCGCCAGCTGGGGGATTTTCCCCTACAATGAGCAGTTCTTC
CDR3: CASWGIFPYNEQFF

size: many
D: TRBD1
V: TRBV10-3
J: TRBJ2-1
DNA: TGTGCCATCAGAGATGCGACGGGACAGGGGGCGAATGAGCAGTTCTTC
CDR3: CAIRDATGQGANEQFF